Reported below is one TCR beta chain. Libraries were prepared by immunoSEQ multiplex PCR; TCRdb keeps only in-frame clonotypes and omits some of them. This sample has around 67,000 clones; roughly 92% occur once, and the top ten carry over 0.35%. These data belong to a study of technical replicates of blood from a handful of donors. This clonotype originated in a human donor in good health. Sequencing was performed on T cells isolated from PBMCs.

CDR3 in DNA: TGTGCCTGGGAAGACAGGGTGAGCGGGTACACAGATACGCAGTATTTT. It encodes CAWEDRVSGYTDTQYF. This chain joins TRBV30 and TRBJ2-3; a possible D gene is TRBD1 (7 bases). This CDR3 has 16 residues. Germline-derived CDR1 and CDR2 are GTSNPN and SVGIG (reference sequence). V lost 5 bases and J lost 2, with 20 bases in between.